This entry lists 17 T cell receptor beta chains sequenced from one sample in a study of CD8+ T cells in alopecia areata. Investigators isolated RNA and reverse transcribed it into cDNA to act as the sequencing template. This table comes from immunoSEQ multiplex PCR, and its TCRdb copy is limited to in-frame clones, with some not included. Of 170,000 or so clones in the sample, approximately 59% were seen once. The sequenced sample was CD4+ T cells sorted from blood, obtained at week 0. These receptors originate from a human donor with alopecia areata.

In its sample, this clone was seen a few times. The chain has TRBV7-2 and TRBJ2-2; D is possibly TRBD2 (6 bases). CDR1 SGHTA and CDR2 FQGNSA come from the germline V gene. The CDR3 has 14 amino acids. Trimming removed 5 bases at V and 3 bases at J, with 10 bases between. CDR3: CASSLGTDTGELFF. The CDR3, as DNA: TGTGCCAGCAGCCTGGGGACTGACACCGGGGAGCTGTTTTTT.

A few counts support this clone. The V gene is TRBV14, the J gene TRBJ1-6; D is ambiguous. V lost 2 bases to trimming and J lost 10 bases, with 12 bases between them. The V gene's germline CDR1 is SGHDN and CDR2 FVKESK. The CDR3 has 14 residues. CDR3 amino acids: CASSQKGGFSPLHF. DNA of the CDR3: TGTGCCAGCAGCCAAAAGGGTGGCTTCTCACCCCTCCACTTT.

Written as DNA, the CDR3 is TGTGCCAGCAGCTTCTCAGGGGGACACTCCTACGAGCAGTACTTC. As protein: CASSFSGGHSYEQYF. The chain has TRBV7-9 and TRBJ2-7, with 7 bases identical to TRBD1. The V gene end was trimmed by 3 bases and the J gene end by 0 bases; junction bases not matched to a gene: 5. Germline lookup yields CDR1 SEHNR and CDR2 FQNEAQ (reference sequence). This CDR3 contains 15 residues.

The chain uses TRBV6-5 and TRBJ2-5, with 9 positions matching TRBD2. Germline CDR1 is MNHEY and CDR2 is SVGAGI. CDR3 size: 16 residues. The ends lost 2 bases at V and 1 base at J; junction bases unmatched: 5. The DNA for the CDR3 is TGTGCCAGCAGTTACGCTAGCGGGGCACTCCAAGAGACCCAGTACTTC. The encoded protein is CASSYASGALQETQYF.

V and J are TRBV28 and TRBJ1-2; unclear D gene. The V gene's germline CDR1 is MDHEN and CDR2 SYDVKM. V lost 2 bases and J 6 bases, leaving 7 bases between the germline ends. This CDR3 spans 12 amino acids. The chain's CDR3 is CASSLRQDGYTF. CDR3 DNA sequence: TGTGCCAGCAGTTTAAGGCAGGATGGCTACACCTTC.

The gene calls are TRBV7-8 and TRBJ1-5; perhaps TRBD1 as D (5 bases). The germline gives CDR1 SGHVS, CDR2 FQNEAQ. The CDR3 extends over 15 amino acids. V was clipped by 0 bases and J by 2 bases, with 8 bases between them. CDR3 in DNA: TGTGCCAGCAGCTTAGCGAGGGGACGCAATCAGCCCCAGCATTTT. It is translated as CASSLARGRNQPQHF.

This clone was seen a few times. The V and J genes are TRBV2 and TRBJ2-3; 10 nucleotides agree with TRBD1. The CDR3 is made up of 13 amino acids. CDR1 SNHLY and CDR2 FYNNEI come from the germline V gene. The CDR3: CATGQGVGDTQYF. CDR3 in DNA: TGTGCGACCGGACAGGGGGTTGGAGATACGCAGTATTTT.

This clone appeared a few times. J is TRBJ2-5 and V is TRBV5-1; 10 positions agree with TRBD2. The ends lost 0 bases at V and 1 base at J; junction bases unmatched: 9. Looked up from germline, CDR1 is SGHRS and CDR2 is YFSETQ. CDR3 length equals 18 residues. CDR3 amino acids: CASSLGVLAGDTQETQYF. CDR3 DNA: TGCGCCAGCAGCTTGGGGGTCCTAGCGGGGGACACCCAAGAGACCCAGTACTTC. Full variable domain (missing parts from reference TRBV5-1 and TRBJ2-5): KAGVTQTPRYLIKTRGQQVTLSCSPISGHRSVSWYQQTPGQGLQFLFEYFSETQRNKGNFPGRFSGRQFSNSRSEMNVSTLELGDSALYLCASSLGVLAGDTQETQYFGPGTRLLVL.

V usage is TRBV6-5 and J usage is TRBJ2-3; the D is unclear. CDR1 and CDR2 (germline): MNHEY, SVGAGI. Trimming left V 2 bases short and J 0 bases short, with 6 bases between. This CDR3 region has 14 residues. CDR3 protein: CASSYLSSTDTQYF. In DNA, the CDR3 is TGTGCCAGCAGTTACCTATCTAGCACAGATACGCAGTATTTT.

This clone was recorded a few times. The CDR3 here is CASSPGAQETQYF. In nucleotides, the CDR3 is TGCGCCAGCAGTCCGGGGGCGCAAGAGACCCAGTACTTC. The chain recombines TRBV5-1 with TRBJ2-5; D possibly uses TRBD1 or TRBD2 (6 bases each). The CDR3 has 13 residues. Germline CDR1 reads SGHRS; CDR2 reads YFSETQ. The ends were cut back, 5 bases at V and 2 bases at J, with 10 bases in the middle.

The CDR3 sequence: CASSLEVLGPQHF. CDR3 in DNA: TGTGCCAGCAGCCTCGAAGTCCTCGGGCCCCAGCATTTT. The V call is TRBV6-5, the J call TRBJ1-5; D remains unclear. The V gene lost 6 bases and the J gene lost 9 bases, with 15 bases spanning the gap. From germline, CDR1 is MNHEY and CDR2 SVGAGI. The CDR3 runs 13 residues.

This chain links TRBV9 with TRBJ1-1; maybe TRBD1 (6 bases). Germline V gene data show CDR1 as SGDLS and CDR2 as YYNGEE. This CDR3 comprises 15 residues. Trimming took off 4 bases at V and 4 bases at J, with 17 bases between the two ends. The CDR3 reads CASSLLLDSFTEAFF. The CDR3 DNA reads TGTGCCAGCAGCCTCTTGCTGGACAGTTTCACTGAAGCTTTCTTT.

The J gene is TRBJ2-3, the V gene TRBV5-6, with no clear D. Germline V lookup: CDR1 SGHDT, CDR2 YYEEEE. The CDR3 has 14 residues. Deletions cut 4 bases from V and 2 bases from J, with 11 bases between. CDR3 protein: CASSIWAYTDTQYF. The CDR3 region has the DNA TGTGCCAGCAGCATATGGGCCTACACAGATACGCAGTATTTT.

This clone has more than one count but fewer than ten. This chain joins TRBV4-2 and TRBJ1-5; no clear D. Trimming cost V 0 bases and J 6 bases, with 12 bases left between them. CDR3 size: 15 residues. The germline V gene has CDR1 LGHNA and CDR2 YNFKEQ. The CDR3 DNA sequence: TGTGCCAGCAGCCAAGAGAATGCGGGCAGTCAGCCCCAGCATTTT. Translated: CASSQENAGSQPQHF.

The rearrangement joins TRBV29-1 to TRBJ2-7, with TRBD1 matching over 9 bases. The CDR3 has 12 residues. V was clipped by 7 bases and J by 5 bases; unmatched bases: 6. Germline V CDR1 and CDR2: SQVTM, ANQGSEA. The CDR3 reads CSGRTGVNEQYF. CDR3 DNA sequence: TGCAGCGGCAGGACAGGGGTAAACGAGCAGTACTTC.

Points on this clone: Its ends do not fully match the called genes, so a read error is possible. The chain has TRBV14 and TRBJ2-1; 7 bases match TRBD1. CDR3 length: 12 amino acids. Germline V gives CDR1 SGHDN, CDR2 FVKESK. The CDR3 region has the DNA TGTGCCAGCAGCGGGGGCCAGGGGGTTATCCTCTTC. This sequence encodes CASSGGQGVILF.

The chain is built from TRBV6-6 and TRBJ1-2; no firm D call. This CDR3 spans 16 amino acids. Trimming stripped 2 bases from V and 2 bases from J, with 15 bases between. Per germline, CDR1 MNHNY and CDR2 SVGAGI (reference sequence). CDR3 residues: CASSYDSTGFNYGYTF. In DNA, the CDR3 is TGTGCCAGCAGTTACGATTCGACGGGGTTCAACTATGGCTACACCTTC.